The rows below give T cell receptor beta chains drawn from one sample of a study of Tregs in tolerant kidney transplant recipients. The assay was immunoSEQ multiplex PCR, and TCRdb's table has in-frame clones only and misses some. The table includes over 55,000 clones, 65% to 85% detected once. Sample: CD4+ T cells from blood. The receptors were gathered from a human donor in good health. The CDR3 runs from the conserved cysteine through the conserved F or W. The D gene is left open where the match is weak. Where a row states a size, it is once, few, many or the class of an expanded clone; other rows omit it.

V	J	D	size	DNA	CDR3
TRBV5-4	TRBJ2-1	TRBD2	.	TGTGCCAGCAGCTCCGGGGCACAGCTAGCGGGAGATGAGCAGTTCTTC	CASSSGAQLAGDEQFF
TRBV5-6	TRBJ2-3	TRBD2	.	TGTGCCAGCAGCTCCTTGGGACTAGATCCGTCAGATACGCAGTATTTT	CASSSLGLDPSDTQYF
TRBV5-5	TRBJ2-7	.	once	TGTGCCAGCAGCTTGGGCGCGGACATCGCCTACGAGCAGTACTTC	CASSLGADIAYEQYF
TRBV4-1	TRBJ1-1	TRBD1	.	TGCGCCAGCAGCCAACCCAGGGCCGGGACAGGGGGCCTGAGGGCCATGAACACTGAAGCTTTCTTT	CASSQPRAGTGGLRAMNTEAFF
TRBV4-3	TRBJ2-3	.	.	TGCGCCAGCAGCCGTACCGACGGCCGGGGAACAGATACGCAGTATTTT	CASSRTDGRGTDTQYF
TRBV5-1	TRBJ1-2	TRBD1	.	TGCGCCAGCAGCTTGGCCGGGACAGCAGGTGGCTACACCTTC	CASSLAGTAGGYTF
TRBV6-5	TRBJ1-2	.	.	TGTGCCAGCAGTGGCGGGGCCCTGGTAGGCTACACCTTC	CASSGGALVGYTF
TRBV2	TRBJ2-1	TRBD1	.	TGTGCCAGCAGTGAATTGACCCAGACAGGGAAGCTCTTC	CASSELTQTGKLF
TRBV30	TRBJ1-1	.	.	TGTGCCTGGACGAGGACACCCAACACTGAAGCTTTCTTT	CAWTRTPNTEAFF
TRBV2	TRBJ2-1	.	.	TGTGCCAGCAGGGGGGGCGGCAATGAGCAGTTCTTC	CASRGGGNEQFF
TRBV2	TRBJ1-2	.	.	TGTGCCAGCAGCCTAAGGGGCAGAAACTATGGCTACACCTTC	CASSLRGRNYGYTF
TRBV7-9	TRBJ2-1	TRBD2	.	TGTGCCAGCAGCTTAGTTCGCGGGGGATCCTACAATGAGCAGTTCTTC	CASSLVRGGSYNEQFF
TRBV2	TRBJ1-1	TRBD1	.	TGTGCCAGCAGTCATAGGGACAGTTACGCTGAAGCTTTCTTT	CASSHRDSYAEAFF
TRBV29-1	TRBJ1-1	.	.	TGCAGCGCCCGGAAGGGAGAATCTGAAGCTTTCTTT	CSARKGESEAFF
TRBV9	TRBJ2-7	.	.	TGTGCCAGCAGCGTCACAGGACAAGCTTTCCACGAGCAGTACTTC	CASSVTGQAFHEQYF
TRBV6-1	TRBJ2-7	TRBD1	.	TGTGCCAGCCAAGAGGGGGCTTCTCTCGAGCAGTACTTC	CASQEGASLEQYF
TRBV9	TRBJ1-1	TRBD1	.	TGTGCCAGCAGCATAGGACAGGGGAACACTGAAGCTTTCTTT	CASSIGQGNTEAFF
TRBV11-3	TRBJ1-3	TRBD1	.	TGTGCCAGCAGCCCGCGGGACAGTTTTGGAAACACCATATATTTT	CASSPRDSFGNTIYF
TRBV11-2	TRBJ2-7	.	.	TGTGCCAGCAGCTTAAATGAAGAGCAGTACTTC	CASSLNEEQYF
TRBV9	TRBJ1-2	.	.	TGTGCCAGCAGCGTAACCCAGGTCGGTGGCTACACCTTC	CASSVTQVGGYTF
TRBV18	TRBJ1-2	TRBD1	.	TGTGCCAGCTCACCCGGACAGGGGGCTGAGTATGGCTACACCTTC	CASSPGQGAEYGYTF
TRBV7-9	TRBJ2-1	.	.	TGTGCCAGCAGCTTACGAGAGCAGTTCTTC	CASSLREQFF
TRBV29-1	TRBJ2-7	.	.	TGCAGCGTTGGGGGGGGCAGCTACGAGCAGTACTTC	CSVGGGSYEQYF
TRBV28	TRBJ1-4	.	.	TGTGCCAGCAGTTCCCCTAAGACAACTAATGAAAAACTGTTTTTT	CASSSPKTTNEKLFF
TRBV7-9	TRBJ1-1	.	.	TGTGCCAGCAGAATAGATGTGAACACTGAAGCTTTCTTT	CASRIDVNTEAFF
TRBV11-3	TRBJ2-6	.	.	TGTGCCAGCAGCTCCCGGGGCCGCTCTGGGGCCAACGTCCTGACTTTC	CASSSRGRSGANVLTF
TRBV6-5	TRBJ1-1	.	.	TGTGCCAGCAGTTACTCGTCGCCTAGCACTGAAGCTTTCTTT	CASSYSSPSTEAFF
TRBV5-1	TRBJ2-5	.	once	TGCGCCAGCAGCGTCAGGGGAGGGCCGGAGACCCAGTACTTC	CASSVRGGPETQYF
TRBV7-8	TRBJ2-5	.	.	TGTGCCAGCAGCGCGACAGTTGCCCAAGAGACCCAGTACTTC	CASSATVAQETQYF
TRBV11-1	TRBJ1-6	TRBD1	.	TGTGCCAGCAGCGTCGATACAGGGGGCCTCTGGGCACCCCTCCACTTT	CASSVDTGGLWAPLHF
TRBV5-6	TRBJ1-2	TRBD1	.	TGTGCCAGCAGCTTCCTAGGACAGGGCTATGGCTACACCTTC	CASSFLGQGYGYTF
TRBV7-2	TRBJ2-1	.	.	TGTGCCAGCAGCCACACGGAGAGCTCCTACAATGAGCAGTTCTTC	CASSHTESSYNEQFF
TRBV29-1	TRBJ1-1	TRBD1	.	TGCAGCGCAGGACAGGGGAATACTGAAGCTTTCTTT	CSAGQGNTEAFF
TRBV2	TRBJ2-1	TRBD2	.	TGTGCCAGCAGTGGACTAGCGGGGGGTAGCTCCTACAATGAGCAGTTCTTC	CASSGLAGGSSYNEQFF
TRBV11-2	TRBJ1-2	.	.	TGTGCCAGCAGCCCCTCCCAACTACCGGGGGGGCCGGGCTATGGCTACACCTTC	CASSPSQLPGGPGYGYTF
TRBV4-3	TRBJ2-5	.	once	TGCGCCAGCAGCCAAGGGACTAAAGAGACCCAGTACTTC	CASSQGTKETQYF
TRBV23-1	TRBJ2-5	.	.	TGCGCCAGCCCCCCCGAGCAGCAAGAGACCCAGTACTTC	CASPPEQQETQYF
TRBV27	TRBJ1-1	TRBD1	once	TGTGCCAGCAGACGGGGGCGGACAGGGATCCCCTTTAACACTGAAGCTTTCTTT	CASRRGRTGIPFNTEAFF
TRBV6-5	TRBJ2-7	TRBD1	.	TGTGCCAGCACCCCCTGGGGGACAGGGATTTACGAGCAGTACTTC	CASTPWGTGIYEQYF
TRBV7-2	TRBJ2-1	TRBD2	.	TGTGCCAGCAGCCCGGGGACTAGCCTGGGTGAGCAGTTCTTC	CASSPGTSLGEQFF
TRBV29-1	TRBJ2-1	TRBD1	.	TGCAGCGCCCCGGACAGGGGCCACAATGAGCAGTTCTTC	CSAPDRGHNEQFF
TRBV29-1	TRBJ1-2	TRBD1	.	TGCAGCGTTAGTACGGGACAGGGGAACTATGGCTACACCTTC	CSVSTGQGNYGYTF
TRBV10-3	TRBJ2-7	.	.	TGTGCCATCAGTGAGTCCGGACTTGTGTACGAGCAGTACTTC	CAISESGLVYEQYF
TRBV6-5	TRBJ2-7	.	.	TGTGCCAGCAGTTACTCGATTCTCGGCGGGGCCTACGAGCAGTACTTC	CASSYSILGGAYEQYF
TRBV7-3	TRBJ1-6	TRBD1	.	TGTGCCAGCAGCTTAAGAGGACAGGGAGGATCACCCCTCCACTTT	CASSLRGQGGSPLHF
TRBV9	TRBJ2-5	TRBD2	once	TGTGCCAGCACCCCCCCAGCGGGAGGGGTTAGAGCCCAGTACTTC	CASTPPAGGVRAQYF
TRBV11-1	TRBJ2-1	.	.	TGTGCCAGCAGCTTAGAGTCCTCCATCCCCTACAATGAGCAGTTCTTC	CASSLESSIPYNEQFF
TRBV4-1	TRBJ2-1	TRBD2	.	TGCGCCAGCAGCCCCGAATGGCGGGGGGCACAAGAGCAGTTCTTC	CASSPEWRGAQEQFF
TRBV19	TRBJ2-2	TRBD2	.	TGTGCCAGTAGTATCGGACTAGCGATCCTCACGAACACCGGGGAGCTGTTTTTT	CASSIGLAILTNTGELFF
TRBV27	TRBJ2-3	.	.	TGTGCCACCCGTTCCCGTGCAGATACGCAGTATTTT	CATRSRADTQYF
TRBV14	TRBJ1-4	.	.	TGTGCCAGCAGCCAAGGGGGACCGCCCGGTGAAAAACTGTTTTTT	CASSQGGPPGEKLFF
TRBV21-1	TRBJ1-2	.	few	TGTGCCAGCAGCGAACAGGGGGCTTGCTATGGCTACACCTTC	CASSEQGACYGYTF
TRBV28	TRBJ1-5	.	.	TGTGCCAGCATAGGGGCGGGCAATCAGCCCCAGCATTTT	CASIGAGNQPQHF